Listed below are T cell receptor beta chains from one sample, sequenced in a study of T-cell memory formation after mild COVID-19. One entry per CDR3 protein, called by TCRdb with MiXCR from the 5' RACE reads. The table has fewer than 200,000 distinct CDR3 sequences, roughly 18% seen once. The sample was PBMCs or a T cell subset sorted from them (not recorded which). The source of these receptors is a man in his late teens or twenties who had mild COVID-19 (a few samples of this study predate the infection). Cell type and time point are not known. Each CDR3 is given without its conserved first and last residue. D genes are given only for firm matches. Expanded clones are given a class, and other clones once, few, many or no size at all.

clone size,J gene,D gene,V gene,CDR3 protein
few,TRBJ1-6,-,TRBV20-1,SARDLRFTNSPLH
few,TRBJ2-2,-,TRBV7-2,ASSQGPTGELF
few,TRBJ1-6,-,TRBV7-2,ASSLRKGAGSPLH
many,TRBJ1-2,TRBD1,TRBV5-1,ASSSLDRDGYT
-,TRBJ1-5,-,TRBV19,ASSPRLGMRNQPQH
-,TRBJ2-3,TRBD2,TRBV11-2,ASSPTSGGWTDTQY
-,TRBJ2-5,TRBD2,TRBV27,ASHKAGASGETQY
-,TRBJ2-1,-,TRBV12-3/TRBV12-4,ASSRRTEEQF
-,TRBJ2-5,-,TRBV7-2,ASSLDGTHETQY
-,TRBJ1-6,TRBD1,TRBV2,ASRDRGDSPLH
few,TRBJ1-6,TRBD1,TRBV9,ASSVDREASPLH
-,TRBJ1-3,-,TRBV10-3,AIRPAYSGNTIY
-,TRBJ2-3,-,TRBV5-1,ASSSNPQGSGGDTQY
-,TRBJ1-5,TRBD1,TRBV20-1,SARTDRGEDQPQH
-,TRBJ1-4,-,TRBV4-3,ASSQSPSEDEKLF
few,TRBJ2-5,TRBD2,TRBV4-2,ASSQEGGGDETQY
few,TRBJ1-6,-,TRBV12-3/TRBV12-4,ASRPAGADNSPLH
few,TRBJ1-1,TRBD1,TRBV10-3,AISEQGARDTEAF
few,TRBJ1-4,-,TRBV5-1,ASSPYTTNEKLF
-,TRBJ2-3,-,TRBV5-5,ASRPVLLNTQY
once,TRBJ1-1,TRBD1,TRBV28,STGTNTEAF
many,TRBJ1-1,-,TRBV20-1,SARPGGANTEAF
few,TRBJ1-4,-,TRBV5-1,ASSQGENEKLF
-,TRBJ1-2,-,TRBV5-6,ASSLLAPFYGYT
-,TRBJ2-7,TRBD1,TRBV7-2,ASSWTTGNYEQY
-,TRBJ1-5,-,TRBV7-2,ASSLEVTARGNQPQH
few,TRBJ1-1,-,TRBV10-1,ASRGLSTEAF
-,TRBJ2-2,-,TRBV5-1,ASGVGSGELF
once,TRBJ2-3,-,TRBV11-3,ASSSGGGGSTDTQY
-,TRBJ1-6,TRBD1,TRBV15,ATSSWTGGDSPLH
few,TRBJ1-3,-,TRBV5-1,ASSLGTYSGNTIY
-,TRBJ1-2,-,TRBV20-1,SASPPGHYGYT
few,TRBJ2-2,-,TRBV12-3/TRBV12-4,ASSWIGGTGELF
few,TRBJ2-1,TRBD1,TRBV6-6,ASSRQGSYNEQF
few,TRBJ1-1,-,TRBV9,ASSVHGGTEAF
-,TRBJ1-5,-,TRBV2,ASSDLAAGVDNQPQH
-,TRBJ2-7,-,TRBV7-2,ASSASGSSYEQY
few,TRBJ2-1,-,TRBV20-1,SASGVPYNEQF
-,TRBJ2-7,-,TRBV7-2,ASSLYRDLSYEQY
-,TRBJ1-5,TRBD1,TRBV4-3,ASSQDPPKLQGAAQPQH
-,TRBJ2-1,-,TRBV6-5,ASSYASETYNEQF
-,TRBJ2-5,TRBD2,TRBV7-9,ASVLSGAQETQY
few,TRBJ1-5,-,TRBV7-9,ASSRIGTDNQPQH
few,TRBJ1-2,-,TRBV20-1,SAGRTETNYGYT